The 27 T cell receptor beta chains below all came from one sample that was sequenced in a study of post-analysis software for immune sequencing data. These TCRs' antigens remain unknown. General observations from the study: Among a few TRBV segments more frequent in patients than controls were TRBV5-6, TRBV5-1 and TRBV20-1.

The authors incorporated unique molecular identifiers into the TCR beta cDNA libraries. TCRdb analysed the PCR reads with MiXCR anew, one entry per CDR3 protein. Among 600,000 to 750,000 distinct CDR3 sequences listed, around 60% were seen once. The sample taken for sequencing was blood. The receptors stem from a girl aged 2 to 9 with multiple sclerosis.

The CDR3 loop reads CANRTARSPQHF. The DNA for the CDR3 is TGTGCCAACCGGACAGCCCGATCGCCCCAGCATTTT. This rearrangement joins TRBV19 to TRBJ1-5; possibly TRBD1 for D (6 bases). The V end was cut by 10 bases, the J end by 9 bases, with 16 bases between. From germline, CDR1 is LNHDA and CDR2 SQIVND (reference sequence). The CDR3 consists of 12 residues.

The chain carries TRBV27 and TRBJ2-1, with 7 bases fitting TRBD2. The V gene's germline CDR1 is MNHEY and CDR2 SMNVEV (reference sequence). V was clipped by 3 bases and J by 9 bases; unmatched bases: 17. This CDR3 is 17 amino acids long. This chain's CDR3 is CASSFRTSARQTGEQFF. CDR3 DNA sequence: TGTGCCAGCAGTTTCCGAACTAGCGCCCGTCAAACGGGTGAGCAGTTCTTC.

This chain joins TRBV29-1 and TRBJ2-1; D is ambiguous. The CDR3 is 14 residues long. Germline loops: CDR1 SQVTM, CDR2 ANQGSEA. CDR3 nucleotides: TGCGGCTCATTGGCAGGCGTCTCCTACAATGAGCAGTTCTTC. This encodes CGSLAGVSYNEQFF.

V is TRBV7-2 and J is TRBJ2-5; the D call may be TRBD1 or TRBD2 (5 bases each). The CDR3 runs 14 residues. The germline CDR1 and CDR2 sequences are SGHTA and FQGNSA. V was trimmed by 5 bases and J by 3 bases, leaving 13 bases between them. The CDR3, as DNA: TGTGCCAGCAGCCCAGGGTGGGGAGAAGAGACCCAGTACTTC. This translates into CASSPGWGEETQYF.

This clonotype was recorded a few times. The chain has TRBV11-2 and TRBJ1-2, with D perhaps matching TRBD1 (5 bases). There are 14 residues in the CDR3. CDR1 SGHAT and CDR2 FQNNGV come from the germline V gene. V lost 1 base and J lost 4, with 10 bases in between. The CDR3 DNA reads as TGTGCCAGCAGCTTAGTGTCAGGGACCTATGGCTACACCTTC. Encoded protein: CASSLVSGTYGYTF.

V and J are TRBV29-1 and TRBJ1-1; D call uncertain. The CDR3 length is 12 residues. Per the germline V gene, CDR1 is SQVTM and CDR2 is ANQGSEA. Trimming left V 4 bases short and J 4 bases short, with 10 bases between. This CDR3 is CSVVWVGTEAFF. The CDR3 DNA sequence: TGCAGCGTTGTATGGGTTGGCACTGAAGCTTTCTTT.

This rearrangement joins TRBV5-1 to TRBJ1-2, with a weak D call TRBD1 (5 bases). CDR1 SGHRS and CDR2 YFSETQ come from the germline V gene. Trimming pared 2 bases from V and 3 bases from J, leaving 8 bases between. The CDR3 loop spans 13 amino acids. CDR3 nucleotide sequence: TGCGCCAGCAGCTTTTTCAGGGACTATGGCTACACCTTC. Its translation: CASSFFRDYGYTF.

The chain employs TRBV10-1 and TRBJ2-1; tentatively, D is TRBD2 (6 bases). The V end was cut by 11 bases, the J end by 4 bases, with 24 bases between. The CDR3 is 16 amino acids. Looked up from germline, CDR1 is WNHNN and CDR2 is SYGVQD (reference sequence). CDR3: CACPKERGVGYNEQFF. The CDR3 DNA follows: TGCGCCTGCCCGAAGGAACGCGGGGTTGGATACAATGAGCAGTTCTTC.

This chain links TRBV9 with TRBJ2-1; D not certain. Per germline, CDR1 SGDLS and CDR2 YYNGEE. CDR3 length: 17 amino acids. Trimming stripped 0 bases from V and 0 bases from J, with 13 bases between. The CDR3 DNA reads as TGTGCCAGCAGCGTAGAGAGGTCTTCGGGCTCCTACAATGAGCAGTTCTTC. This encodes CASSVERSSGSYNEQFF.

The chain is built from TRBV10-3 and TRBJ2-3, with 7 positions matching TRBD2. Germline V gives CDR1 ENHRY, CDR2 SYGVKD. The CDR3 totals 14 residues. V dropped 6 bases and J dropped 3; count of bases not matched to a gene: 6. CDR3 nucleotides: TGTGCCATCAGGGCTAGCGGCCTTACAGATACGCAGTATTTT. This gives the protein CAIRASGLTDTQYF.

V is TRBV4-1 and J is TRBJ2-7; 7 bases map to TRBD2. With 4 bases clipped from V and 3 bases from J, the junction kept 6 bases outside the gene matches. The germline V gene has CDR1 MGHRA and CDR2 YSYEKL. The CDR3 has 14 amino acids. The CDR3 reads CASSPFAGDYEQYF. DNA of the CDR3: TGCGCCAGCAGCCCTTTCGCGGGAGACTACGAGCAGTACTTC.

Regarding this clonotype: This is likely a read error, given that the CDR3 carries no conserved phenylalanine or tryptophan at its end. The V gene is TRBV7-2, the J gene TRBJ2-7; 12 positions agree with TRBD2. The closer fit of TRBJ2-5 to the DNA end suggests the J call may be wrong. Per germline, CDR1 SGHTA and CDR2 FQGNSA. The CDR3 extends over 16 amino acids. Here the CDR3 DNA reads TGTGCCAGCAGCTTATCCCGGGGACTAGCGGGAGAGACCCAGTACTCC. Protein product: CASSLSRGLAGETQYS.

The gene calls are TRBV27 and TRBJ1-1; D remains unclear. Germline V CDR1 and CDR2: MNHEY, SMNVEV (reference sequence). The CDR3 has 19 amino acids. The ends were cut back, 5 bases at V and 0 bases at J, with 25 bases in the middle. CDR3 DNA: TGTGCCAGCAGTCTCCACCCTGCGATAGGGAACCTTATGAACACTGAAGCTTTCTTT. Translation: CASSLHPAIGNLMNTEAFF.

This clonotype was counted a few times. The gene calls are TRBV29-1 and TRBJ2-7; 7 nucleotides align to TRBD2. The J segment lost 3 bases and the V segment lost 7 bases, leaving 12 bases of the junction unmatched. CDR1 and CDR2 (germline): SQVTM, ANQGSEA. The CDR3 consists of 14 residues. The CDR3 DNA follows: TGCAGCGCCCTGGGGGGGACTACCCACTACGAGCAGTACTTC. Its protein is CSALGGTTHYEQYF.

This clonotype was counted once. The CDR3 nucleotides are TGTGCCAGCAGTCCGACGGCCCGGGAGTACGAGCAGTACTTC. It yields the protein CASSPTAREYEQYF. V gene TRBV12-3 or TRBV12-4 combines with J gene TRBJ2-7; D possibly corresponds to TRBD2 (6 bases). The CDR3 runs to 14 residues. Trimming removed 5 bases from V and 4 bases from J, with 15 bases in between.

V and J are TRBV4-3 and TRBJ2-1; D is uncertain. CDR3 length: 16 residues. Germline CDR1 reads LGHNA; CDR2 reads YSLEER. V was pared by 0 bases and J by 1 base, with 10 bases between. The CDR3 loop is CASSQEGAKSYNEQFF. The CDR3 region has the DNA TGCGCCAGCAGCCAAGAGGGCGCGAAATCCTACAATGAGCAGTTCTTC.

V and J are TRBV7-8 and TRBJ2-1; 9 bases align to TRBD2. The CDR3 length is 15 residues. Germline CDR1 SGHVS, CDR2 FQNEAQ. Trimming cost V 6 bases and J 8 bases; bases outside gene matches: 11. In nucleotides, the CDR3 is TGTGCCAGCAGGGAGGTAGCGGGAGCTAAGGATGAGCAGTTCTTC. It translates to CASREVAGAKDEQFF.

Regarding this clonotype: The junction differs from germline at one of its ends, possibly a read error. The rearrangement uses TRBV4-1 and TRBJ1-2; no clear D. Germline loops: CDR1 MGHRA, CDR2 YSYEKL. The CDR3 length is 17 residues. CDR3 in amino acids: CTSSQEGGTGIYQGYTF. The CDR3 nucleotides are TGCACCAGCAGCCAAGAGGGTGGTACGGGAATCTATCAAGGCTACACCTTC.

This chain links TRBV4-1 with TRBJ2-3, with 12 nucleotides matching TRBD2. V shed 5 bases and J 6 bases; nucleotides not matched to a gene: 9. The CDR3 runs 16 residues. CDR1 is MGHRA and CDR2 is YSYEKL in the germline V gene. The CDR3, as DNA: TGCGCCAGCAGCTATAGACTAGCGGGGGAAGATGATACGCAGTATTTT. This translates into CASSYRLAGEDDTQYF.

The chain couples TRBV5-1 to TRBJ2-1; 9 bases fit TRBD1. This CDR3 spans 14 amino acids. With V trimmed by 7 bases and J by 7 bases, 9 bases remained unmatched. Germline values: CDR1 SGHRS, CDR2 YFSETQ. CDR3 in amino acids: CASDYRGHSNEQFF. The CDR3 nucleotides are TGCGCCAGCGATTACAGGGGGCACTCGAATGAGCAGTTCTTC.

This clonotype occurred a few times. The chain joins TRBV7-8 to TRBJ2-3; D ambiguous. The V end lost 6 bases, the J end lost 0 bases, and 16 bases lay between the germline ends. The CDR3 length is 16 residues. Germline CDR1 is SGHVS and CDR2 is FQNEAQ. The CDR3, as DNA: TGTGCCAGCAGTTCTCCAATGGCACTTAGCACAGATACGCAGTATTTT. Protein product: CASSSPMALSTDTQYF.

Details on this clonotype: One junction end does not reproduce the germline sequence, and a read error may be involved. V and J are TRBV20-1 and TRBJ2-1; 8 bases line up with TRBD2. Germline V gene sequence: CDR1 DFQATT, CDR2 SNEGSKA (reference sequence). CDR3 length equals 12 residues. The CDR3 loop reads CSVRVAGGEQFF. The DNA for the CDR3 is TGCAGTGTTAGAGTGGCGGGGGGTGAGCAGTTCTTC.

The genes are TRBV7-9 and TRBJ2-1, with D possibly matching TRBD2 (5 bases). The V end lost 6 bases, the J end lost 7 bases, and 22 bases lay between the germline ends. The CDR3 totals 16 residues. Germline V gives CDR1 SEHNR, CDR2 FQNEAQ (reference sequence). CDR3 residues: CASSLLGMARGNEQFF. The CDR3 region has the DNA TGTGCCAGCAGTCTCCTCGGGATGGCGCGCGGGAATGAGCAGTTCTTC.

The chain employs TRBV7-9 and TRBJ2-3; D is undetermined. The germline V gene has CDR1 SEHNR and CDR2 FQNEAQ (reference sequence). Between the trimmed V and J ends, which lost 5 bases and 2 bases, there was a span of 8 bases. The CDR3 consists of 13 residues. The CDR3 nucleotides read TGTGCCAGCAGCGCTCGGTCCACAGATACGCAGTATTTT. Protein: CASSARSTDTQYF.

V is TRBV5-1 and J is TRBJ2-7; 8 positions agree with TRBD2. The V gene end was trimmed by 4 bases and the J gene end by 2 bases; junction bases not matched to a gene: 5. Germline CDR1 is SGHRS and CDR2 is YFSETQ. There are 14 residues in the CDR3. CDR3 DNA: TGCGCCAGCAGCGCACCCGGGAGGGCCTACGAGCAGTACTTC. Translated: CASSAPGRAYEQYF.

This clonotype was detected a few times. The chain recombines TRBV5-5 with TRBJ1-4; the D is unclear. There are 12 residues in the CDR3. Trimming took off 5 bases at V and 4 bases at J, with 6 bases between the two ends. The germline CDR1 and CDR2 sequences are SGHKS and YYEKEE (reference sequence). The DNA for the CDR3 is TGTGCCAGCAGGGTTGATAATGAAAAACTGTTTTTT. Residues: CASRVDNEKLFF. Together with reference TRBV5-5 and TRBJ1-4, the CDR3 gives the full variable domain: DAGVTQSPTHLIKTRGQQVTLRCSPISGHKSVSWYQQVLGQGPQFIFQYYEKEERGRGNFPDRFSARQFPNYSSELNVNALLLGDSALYLCASRVDNEKLFFGSGTQLSVL.

The chain combines TRBV20-1 with TRBJ2-5; a possible D gene is TRBD1 (6 bases). The CDR3 has 13 residues. V was trimmed by 4 bases and J by 3 bases, leaving 12 bases between them. The V gene's germline CDR1 is DFQATT and CDR2 SNEGSKA (reference sequence). The CDR3 DNA is TGCAGTGCTAAACAGGGTGGGAAAGAGACCCAGTACTTC. Translation: CSAKQGGKETQYF.